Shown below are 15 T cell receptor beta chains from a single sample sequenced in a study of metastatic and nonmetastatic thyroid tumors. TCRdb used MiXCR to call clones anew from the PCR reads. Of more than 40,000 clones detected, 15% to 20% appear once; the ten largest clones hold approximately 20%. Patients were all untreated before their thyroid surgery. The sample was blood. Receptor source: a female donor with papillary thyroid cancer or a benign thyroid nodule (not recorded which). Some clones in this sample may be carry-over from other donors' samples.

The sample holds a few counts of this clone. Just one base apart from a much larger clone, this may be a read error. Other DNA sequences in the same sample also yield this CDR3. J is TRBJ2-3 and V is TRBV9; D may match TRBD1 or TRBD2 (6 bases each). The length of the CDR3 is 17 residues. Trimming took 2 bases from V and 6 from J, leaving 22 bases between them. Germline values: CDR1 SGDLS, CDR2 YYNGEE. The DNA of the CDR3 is TGTGCCAGCAGCGTCGACCCTGGGGGCGGGACGAGGGATACGCAGTATTTT. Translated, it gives CASSVDPGGGTRDTQYF. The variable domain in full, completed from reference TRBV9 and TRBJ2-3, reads DSGVTQTPKHLITATGQRVTLRCSPRSGDLSVYWYQQSLDQGLQFLIQYYNGEERAKGNILERFSAQQFPDLHSELNLSSLELGDSALYFCASSVDPGGGTRDTQYFGPGTRLTVL.

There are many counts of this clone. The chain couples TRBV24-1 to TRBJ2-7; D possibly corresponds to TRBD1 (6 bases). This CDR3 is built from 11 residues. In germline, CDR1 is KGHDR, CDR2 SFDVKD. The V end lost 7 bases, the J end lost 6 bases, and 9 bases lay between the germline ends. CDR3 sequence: CATRRQAEQYF. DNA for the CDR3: TGTGCCACCAGGCGACAGGCCGAGCAGTACTTC.

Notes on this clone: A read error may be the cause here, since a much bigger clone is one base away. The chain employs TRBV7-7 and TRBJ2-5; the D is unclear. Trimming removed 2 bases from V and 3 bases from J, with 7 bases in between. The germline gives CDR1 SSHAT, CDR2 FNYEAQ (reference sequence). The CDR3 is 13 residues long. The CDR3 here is CASSLSHEETQYF. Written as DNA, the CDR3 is TGTGCCAGCAGCTTATCACATGAAGAGACCCAGTACTTC.

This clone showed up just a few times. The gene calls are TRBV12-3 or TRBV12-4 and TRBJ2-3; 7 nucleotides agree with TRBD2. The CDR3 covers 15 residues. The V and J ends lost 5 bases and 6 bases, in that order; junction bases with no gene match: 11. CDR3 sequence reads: CASSPQAGLGDTQYF. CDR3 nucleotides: TGTGCCAGCAGTCCGCAAGCGGGGCTTGGGGATACGCAGTATTTT.

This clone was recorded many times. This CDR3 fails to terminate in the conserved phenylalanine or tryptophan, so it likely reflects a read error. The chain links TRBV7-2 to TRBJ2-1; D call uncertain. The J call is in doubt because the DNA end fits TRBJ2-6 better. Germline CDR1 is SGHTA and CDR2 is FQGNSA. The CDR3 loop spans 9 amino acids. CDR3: CASSLKLTS. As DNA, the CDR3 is TGTGCCAGCAGCTTAAAACTGACTAGC.

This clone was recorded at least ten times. In DNA, the CDR3 is TGCGCCAGCAGCCGAGTATCCGAAAGCACAGATACGCAGTATTTT. Translation: CASSRVSESTDTQYF. This chain connects TRBV5-1 to TRBJ2-3; unclear D gene. V was trimmed by 4 bases and J by 0 bases, leaving 12 bases between them. In germline, CDR1 is SGHRS, CDR2 YFSETQ. This CDR3 is built from 15 residues.

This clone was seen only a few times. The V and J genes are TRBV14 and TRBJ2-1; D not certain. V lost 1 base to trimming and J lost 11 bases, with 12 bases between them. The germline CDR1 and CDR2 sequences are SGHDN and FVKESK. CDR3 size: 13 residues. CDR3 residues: CASSQVRHTKQFF. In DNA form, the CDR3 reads TGTGCCAGCAGCCAAGTGAGACACACTAAGCAGTTCTTC.

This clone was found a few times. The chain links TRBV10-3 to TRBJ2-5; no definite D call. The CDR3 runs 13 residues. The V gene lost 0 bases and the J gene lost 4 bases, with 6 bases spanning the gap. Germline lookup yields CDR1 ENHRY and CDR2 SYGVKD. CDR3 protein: CAISESGSETQYF. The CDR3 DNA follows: TGTGCCATCAGTGAGTCAGGGTCAGAGACCCAGTACTTC.

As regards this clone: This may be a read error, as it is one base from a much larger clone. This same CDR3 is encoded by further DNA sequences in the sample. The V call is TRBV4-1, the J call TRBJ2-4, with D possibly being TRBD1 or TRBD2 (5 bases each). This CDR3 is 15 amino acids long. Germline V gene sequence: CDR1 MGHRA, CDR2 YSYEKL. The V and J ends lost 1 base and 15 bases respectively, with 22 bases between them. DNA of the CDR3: TGCGCCAGCAGCCAAGTACTAGTTGGGGGAGTGGGAAGGTACTTC. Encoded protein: CASSQVLVGGVGRYF.

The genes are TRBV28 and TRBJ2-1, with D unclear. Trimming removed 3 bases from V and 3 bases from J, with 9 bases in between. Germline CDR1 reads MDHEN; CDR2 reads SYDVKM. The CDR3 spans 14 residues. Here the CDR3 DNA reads TGTGCCAGCAGTTTGACTCCCAGCTACAATGAGCAGTTCTTC. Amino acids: CASSLTPSYNEQFF.

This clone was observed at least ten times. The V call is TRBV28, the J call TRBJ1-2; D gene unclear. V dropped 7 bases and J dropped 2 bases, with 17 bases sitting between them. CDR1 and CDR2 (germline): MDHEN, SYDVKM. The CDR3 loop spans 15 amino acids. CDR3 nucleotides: TGTGCCAGCATTAGCGGAGGACCGTCCAACTATGGCTACACCTTC. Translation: CASISGGPSNYGYTF.

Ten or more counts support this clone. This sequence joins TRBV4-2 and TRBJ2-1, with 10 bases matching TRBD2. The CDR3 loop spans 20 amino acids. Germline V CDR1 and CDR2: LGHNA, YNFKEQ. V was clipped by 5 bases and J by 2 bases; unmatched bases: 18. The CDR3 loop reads CASSKTSTEGLARTYNEQFF. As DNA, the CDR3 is TGTGCCAGCAGCAAGACGAGTACAGAGGGACTAGCGAGAACCTACAATGAGCAGTTCTTC.

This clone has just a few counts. For the CDR3, the DNA is TGTGCCAGCAGCCAGGGCAACTCTCGGAATGAAAAACTGTTTTTT. This codes for CASSQGNSRNEKLFF. The V call is TRBV3-1, the J call TRBJ1-4; no reliable D call. Trimming took 3 bases from V and 5 from J, leaving 13 bases between them. The CDR3 length is 15 residues. Germline values: CDR1 LGHDT, CDR2 YNNKEL (reference sequence).

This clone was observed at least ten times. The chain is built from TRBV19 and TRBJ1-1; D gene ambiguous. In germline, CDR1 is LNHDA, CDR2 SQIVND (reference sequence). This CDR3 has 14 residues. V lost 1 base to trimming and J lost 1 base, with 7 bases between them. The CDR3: CASSIAGRNTEAFF. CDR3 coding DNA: TGTGCCAGTAGTATAGCCGGGAGGAACACTGAAGCTTTCTTT.

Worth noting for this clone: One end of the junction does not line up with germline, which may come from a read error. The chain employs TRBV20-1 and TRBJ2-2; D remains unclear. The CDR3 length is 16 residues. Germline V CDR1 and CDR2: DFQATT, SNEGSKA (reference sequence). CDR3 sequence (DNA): TGCAGTGCTAGAGATGTGAGGCAGGTAAACACCCGGGAGCTGTTTTTT. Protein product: CSARDVRQVNTRELFF.